This T cell receptor (beta chain) was recorded in a study of post-analysis software for immune sequencing data. Study-wide findings and caveats: Multiple sclerosis patients had significantly lower normalized Chao1 diversity than controls. In patients, about five TRBV segments were more frequent than in controls, with TRBV5-6, TRBV5-1 and TRBV20-1 among them.

Researchers reported that TCR beta cDNA libraries carried unique molecular identifiers. The authors obtained 500,000 or so cDNA molecules from around 0.96 to 9.9 million T cells. MiXCR was run by TCRdb on the PCR reads, yielding one entry per CDR3 protein. The sample records about 500,000 distinct CDR3 sequences, roughly 46% being singletons. Trimming left V 4 bases short and J 2 bases short, with 8 bases between. This CDR3 is 13 amino acids long. Germline CDR1 reads SGHTA; CDR2 reads FQGTGA. To note about this clonotype: The antigen remains unidentified.

The rearrangement links TRBV7-3 to TRBJ2-5; possibly TRBD1 for D (6 bases). Material: blood. The receptor's source is a girl aged 5 to 17 with multiple sclerosis. As DNA, the CDR3 is TGTGCCAGCAGCTGGACAGCGCAAGAGACCCAGTACTTC. Residues: CASSWTAQETQYF.